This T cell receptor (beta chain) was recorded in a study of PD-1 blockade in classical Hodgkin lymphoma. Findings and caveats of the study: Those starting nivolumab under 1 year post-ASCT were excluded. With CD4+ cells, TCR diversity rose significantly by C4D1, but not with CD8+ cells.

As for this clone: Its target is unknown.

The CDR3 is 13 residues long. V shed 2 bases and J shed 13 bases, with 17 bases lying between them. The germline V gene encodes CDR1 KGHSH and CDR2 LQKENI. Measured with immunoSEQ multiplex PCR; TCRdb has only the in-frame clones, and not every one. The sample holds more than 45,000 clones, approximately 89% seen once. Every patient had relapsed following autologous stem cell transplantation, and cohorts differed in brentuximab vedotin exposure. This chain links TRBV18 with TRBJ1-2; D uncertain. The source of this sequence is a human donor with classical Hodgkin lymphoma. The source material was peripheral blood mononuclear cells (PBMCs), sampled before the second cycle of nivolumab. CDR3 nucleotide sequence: TGTGCCAGCTCACCAGTAAACACAGCCAGCTTCACCTTC. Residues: CASSPVNTASFTF.